The source of this TCR beta chain is a study of blood T cell repertoires in COVID-19. The CDR3 has 15 residues. Trimming took off 2 bases at V and 8 bases at J, with 15 bases between the two ends. Germline values: CDR1 MNHEY, CDR2 SVGAGI. Using immunoSEQ multiplex PCR, the repertoire was profiled, and TCRdb retains in-frame clones only, with some absent. The repertoire holds about 120,000 clones, with around 83% as singletons. The TCR originated in a woman in her twenties or thirties who had recovered from COVID-19. Input material: PBMCs or T cells enriched from blood (not recorded which). The rearrangement links TRBV6-5 to TRBJ1-4; tentatively, D is TRBD1 (6 bases). The CDR3 loop reads CASSYLGRGNEKLFF. The DNA for the CDR3 is TGTGCCAGCAGTTACCTGGGTAGGGGGAACGAAAAACTGTTTTTT.